Shown below are 11 T cell receptor beta chains from a single sample sequenced in a study of blood T cell repertoires in COVID-19. Clones were read by immunoSEQ multiplex PCR, and TCRdb kept only the in-frame ones, dropping some. The sample comprises about 160,000 clones, less than 85% of which are singletons, and around 8% rests with the top ten. Sequenced: peripheral blood. The receptors were sampled from an older woman with COVID-19, enrolled during active disease.

This clone was detected once. The chain joins TRBV3-1 (or the pseudogene TRBV3-2) to TRBJ2-5; D uncertain. The germline V and J ends were trimmed by 4 bases and 2 bases, with 14 bases remaining between them. Germline loops: CDR1 LGHDT, CDR2 YNNKEL (reference sequence). This CDR3 region has 15 residues. This CDR3 reads CASSPTPNPQETQYF. CDR3 sequence (DNA): TGTGCCAGCAGCCCAACTCCCAATCCACAAGAGACCCAGTACTTC.

About this clone itself: One junction end disagrees with the germline gene, perhaps due to a read error. V and J are TRBV7-7 and TRBJ2-5; a possible D gene is TRBD1 (5 bases). Germline CDR1 and CDR2: SSHAT and FNYEAQ (reference sequence). CDR3 length equals 13 residues. CDR3 sequence reads: CASSLGARETQYF. CDR3 coding DNA: TGTGCTAGCAGCTTAGGGGCCAGGGAGACCCAGTACTTC.

The chain combines TRBV7-6 with TRBJ2-6, with a tentative D call TRBD2 (7 bases). The length of the CDR3 is 17 residues. The germline V gene encodes CDR1 SGHVS and CDR2 FNYEAQ. The V and J ends lost 2 bases and 0 bases respectively, with 11 bases between them. CDR3 sequence reads: CASSLRGGVSGANVLTF. The CDR3 bases are TGTGCCAGCAGCTTAAGAGGGGGGGTCTCTGGGGCCAACGTCCTGACTTTC.

The chain combines TRBV7-9 with TRBJ1-6; tentatively, D is TRBD1 (5 bases). The CDR3 length is 14 residues. Between the trimmed V and J ends, which lost 3 bases and 8 bases, there was a span of 11 bases. CDR1 and CDR2 from the germline V gene are SEHNR and FQNEAQ (reference sequence). CDR3 in DNA: TGTGCCAGCAGCTTCGGTCAGGGCGATTCACCCCTCCACTTT. Amino acid sequence: CASSFGQGDSPLHF.

This clone was picked up a small number of times. The chain uses TRBV7-2 and TRBJ2-4; TRBD2 might be the D (7 bases). Between the trimmed V and J ends, which lost 5 bases and 1 base, there was a span of 18 bases. From germline, CDR1 is SGHTA and CDR2 FQGNSA. The CDR3 is 17 amino acids. CDR3 DNA: TGTGCCAGCAGCCTCAGTGGAGGGAGGGGGGCCAAAAACATTCAGTACTTC. Protein: CASSLSGGRGAKNIQYF.

The chain has TRBV3-1 (or the pseudogene TRBV3-2) and TRBJ2-2; maybe TRBD2 (5 bases). The CDR3 has 15 amino acids. The V gene lost 6 bases and the J gene lost 6 bases, with 17 bases spanning the gap. CDR1 is LGHDT, CDR2 YNNKEL, per germline (reference sequence). The CDR3 loop is CASSSDSRPAGELFF. DNA of the CDR3: TGTGCCAGCAGTTCGGACTCACGCCCCGCCGGGGAGCTGTTTTTT.

The gene calls are TRBV6-4 and TRBJ2-7, with no clear D. The V and J ends lost 10 bases and 8 bases respectively, with 12 bases between them. The CDR3 extends over 10 amino acids. Germline loops: CDR1 MRHNA, CDR2 SNTAGT. CDR3 region: CATELAQQYV. The CDR3 DNA reads TGTGCCACGGAATTAGCTCAGCAGTACGTC.

This clone was found many times. V gene TRBV9 combines with J gene TRBJ1-2; D unresolved. The germline V and J ends were trimmed by 3 bases and 2 bases, with 11 bases remaining between them. CDR1 and CDR2 (germline): SGDLS, YYNGEE. There are 14 residues in the CDR3. CDR3 coding DNA: TGTGCCAGCAGCGGCGAGTCGGGAAACTATGGCTACACCTTC. It yields the protein CASSGESGNYGYTF. The complete variable domain, with remaining parts taken from reference TRBV9 and TRBJ1-2, reads DSGVTQTPKHLITATGQRVTLRCSPRSGDLSVYWYQQSLDQGLQFLIQYYNGEERAKGNILERFSAQQFPDLHSELNLSSLELGDSALYFCASSGESGNYGYTFGSGTRLTVV.

The V call is TRBV18, the J call TRBJ2-5, with D hard to call. Germline CDR1 and CDR2: KGHSH and LQKENI. The V end was cut by 3 bases, the J end by 5 bases, with 13 bases between. CDR3 length: 14 residues. The CDR3 region has the DNA TGTGCCAGCTCACCCCCTGAGCTGAGGGAGACCCAGTACTTC. Protein: CASSPPELRETQYF.

The chain is built from TRBV30 and TRBJ2-1, with TRBD2 matching 9 bases. Germline values: CDR1 GTSNPN, CDR2 SVGIG (reference sequence). The CDR3 has 15 amino acids. V lost 0 bases and J lost 7; bases outside the gene matches: 7. In nucleotides, the CDR3 is TGTGCCTGGAGTGTAAGTAGCGGGAGTTGGAATGAGCAGTTCTTC. Residues: CAWSVSSGSWNEQFF.

The DNA for the CDR3 is TGTGCCAGCAGCCCCGACAGGGTCAATCAGCCCCAGCATTTT. As protein: CASSPDRVNQPQHF. The chain has TRBV7-8 and TRBJ1-5; 7 bases map to TRBD1. This CDR3 has 14 amino acids. Germline lookup yields CDR1 SGHVS and CDR2 FQNEAQ. V shed 5 bases and J 3 bases; nucleotides not matched to a gene: 4.